The 27 T cell receptor beta chains reported below all come from one sample, sequenced in a study of blood T cells in healthy people across ages. A J-beta primer mix and a sample-barcoded 5' primer were used in a second PCR of roughly 6 to 12 cycles. TCRdb itself ran the 5' RACE reads through MiXCR, one entry per CDR3 protein. The sample has about 810,000 distinct CDR3 sequences, 35% to 40% seen once. Sequencing was performed on blood. The origin of the receptors is a man aged 18 to 35 in good health.

J is TRBJ1-6 and V is TRBV25-1, with no clear D. The CDR3 is made up of 15 amino acids. V was trimmed by 0 bases and J by 5 bases, leaving 8 bases between them. Germline CDR1 MGHDK, CDR2 SYGVNS. CDR3 sequence (DNA): TGTGCCAGCAGTGAATATGGACGGGATAATTCACCCCTCCACTTT. It is translated as CASSEYGRDNSPLHF.

The sample holds a few counts of this clonotype. The genes are TRBV4-2 and TRBJ1-2; D is possibly TRBD1 (6 bases). The CDR3 is 15 residues long. Trimming pared 6 bases from V and 0 bases from J, leaving 14 bases between. Germline V CDR1 and CDR2: LGHNA, YNFKEQ. In DNA form, the CDR3 reads TGTGCCAGCAGACCCGGACAGACCTCTAACTATGGCTACACCTTC. This codes for CASRPGQTSNYGYTF.

The chain combines TRBV21-1 with TRBJ1-1; whether TRBD1, the table's D call, matches the DNA was not checked. TRBV21-1 is listed as a pseudogene. The CDR3 covers 16 residues. CDR3 coding DNA: TGTGCCAGCAGCATCTTCACCAGGGTAGCCTACACTGAAGCTTTCTTT. It codes for CASSIFTRVAYTEAFF.

For this clonotype: Since a much larger clone is just one base distant, this may be a read error. This sequence joins TRBV9 and TRBJ2-7; D unclear. CDR3 size: 14 residues. In germline, CDR1 is SGDLS, CDR2 YYNGEE. The CDR3 protein is CAGSVEKGSYEQYF. CDR3 sequence (DNA): TGTGCCGGCAGCGTAGAAAAGGGCTCCTACGAGCAGTACTTC.

The rearrangement uses TRBV7-8 and TRBJ2-4, with TRBD2 matching over 9 bases. Gene TRBJ2-5 matches the end of the DNA better, so the J call may be wrong. The CDR3 consists of 16 residues. Germline V CDR1 and CDR2: SGHVS, FQNEAQ. CDR3 region: CASSQSGRTSAETQYF. For the CDR3, the DNA is TGTGCCAGCAGCCAGAGCGGGCGGACTAGCGCAGAGACCCAGTACTTC.

V is TRBV29-1 and J is TRBJ1-4, with D uncertain. V was shortened by 0 bases and J by 10 bases, with 6 bases between the two germline ends. Germline V gene data show CDR1 as SQVTM and CDR2 as ANQGSEA. This CDR3 region has 11 residues. CDR3 sequence (DNA): TGCAGCGTTGAAGAGGGTGGAAAACTGTTTTTT. Amino acids: CSVEEGGKLFF.

This clonotype was recorded only once. The chain uses TRBV20-1 and TRBJ2-7; D remains unclear. Germline lookup yields CDR1 DFQATT and CDR2 SNEGSKA (reference sequence). V lost 1 base, J lost 7 bases, and 11 bases lay in between. The CDR3 consists of 12 residues. The CDR3 nucleotides are TGCAGTGCTAGAGGCTATTACAATGAGCAGTACTTC. It translates to CSARGYYNEQYF.

V usage is TRBV9 and J usage is TRBJ1-1; D is unclear. The CDR3 is 12 residues long. The germline gives CDR1 SGDLS, CDR2 YYNGEE. V gave up 4 bases and J gave up 6 bases, with 10 bases separating them. The CDR3 bases are TGTGCCAGCAGCACTGGGAGGGCTGAAGCTTTCTTT. Protein product: CASSTGRAEAFF. Using reference TRBV9 and TRBJ1-1 for the parts outside the CDR3, the full variable domain is DSGVTQTPKHLITATGQRVTLRCSPRSGDLSVYWYQQSLDQGLQFLIQYYNGEERAKGNILERFSAQQFPDLHSELNLSSLELGDSALYFCASSTGRAEAFFGQGTRLTVV.

This clonotype was detected many times. The chain joins TRBV20-1 to TRBJ1-6, with 7 bases lining up with TRBD1. Germline CDR1 reads DFQATT; CDR2 reads SNEGSKA (reference sequence). V lost 6 bases and J lost 10; bases outside the gene matches: 9. The CDR3 length is 13 residues. CDR3 sequence reads: CSARGQGYSPLHF. Here the CDR3 DNA reads TGCAGTGCGAGGGGGCAGGGGTACTCACCCCTCCACTTT.

The V call is TRBV7-2, the J call TRBJ2-2; the D gene is possibly TRBD1 (5 bases). V lost 5 bases, J lost 7 bases, and 14 bases lay in between. The CDR3 has 14 amino acids. Germline CDR1 and CDR2: SGHTA and FQGNSA. CDR3 nucleotide sequence: TGTGCCAGCAGCCGACAGTCGGCGGTCGGGGAGCTGTTTTTT. The encoded protein is CASSRQSAVGELFF.

This clonotype was seen a few times. The chain uses TRBV5-6 and TRBJ2-5; possibly TRBD1 or TRBD2 for D (6 bases each). Trimming took 4 bases from V and 9 from J, leaving 16 bases between them. The CDR3 covers 13 residues. Germline assignment: CDR1 SGHDT and CDR2 YYEEEE. The CDR3 nucleotides are TGTGCCAGCAGCCGACAGGAGGGCCGGGCCCAGTACTTC. This encodes CASSRQEGRAQYF.

Only a few counts were recorded for this clonotype. V gene TRBV7-9 combines with J gene TRBJ1-4, with 7 bases matching TRBD1. The germline CDR1 and CDR2 sequences are SEHNR and FQNEAQ (reference sequence). The CDR3 sequence is 14 residues long. The V segment lost 4 bases and the J segment 7 bases; nucleotides outside the gene matches: 6. For the CDR3, the DNA is TGTGCCAGCAGCTACGGGACAGTGAGTGAAAAACTGTTTTTT. Protein: CASSYGTVSEKLFF.

This sequence joins TRBV5-5 and TRBJ2-5; TRBD1 aligns across 7 bases. The CDR3 contains 15 residues. V lost 3 bases, J lost 11 bases, and 16 bases stayed unmatched. Germline V gene sequence: CDR1 SGHKS, CDR2 YYEKEE (reference sequence). DNA of the CDR3: TGTGCCAGCAGCTCTTATGGGACAGCCGCCAATGAGCAGTACTTC. This sequence encodes CASSSYGTAANEQYF.

This chain connects TRBV2 to TRBJ1-1, with 8 nucleotides matching TRBD1. Losses at the gene ends were 3 bases for V and 6 bases for J; bases not matched to a gene: 3. The CDR3 runs to 13 residues. Per germline, CDR1 SNHLY and CDR2 FYNNEI. The CDR3 sequence is CASSDSRGPEAFF. The CDR3 DNA is TGTGCCAGCAGTGATAGCAGGGGGCCTGAAGCTTTCTTT.

This clonotype was seen a handful of times. This rearrangement joins TRBV4-3 to TRBJ2-3; 8 positions agree with TRBD2. Germline CDR1 is LGHNA and CDR2 is YSLEER. The CDR3 has 17 amino acids. J gave up 3 bases and V 0 bases, and 8 bases lay outside the gene matches. CDR3 coding DNA: TGCGCCAGCAGCCAAGAGGAACCCAGCGGGGGTACAGATACGCAGTATTTT. Protein sequence: CASSQEEPSGGTDTQYF.

To note about this clonotype: A clone one base away is much larger, so this may be a read error. This chain uses TRBV12-3 or TRBV12-4 with TRBJ1-5, with unresolved D. V was shortened by 7 bases and J by 7 bases, with 11 bases between the two germline ends. The CDR3 is 12 amino acids. The CDR3 sequence: CASNPMGQPQHF. Written as DNA, the CDR3 is TGTGCCAGCAACCCTATGGGGCAGCCCCAGCATTTT.

The chain uses TRBV20-1 and TRBJ2-1; 9 bases fit TRBD1. The last part of the DNA fits TRBJ2-7 better; the J call may be wrong. CDR1 is DFQATT and CDR2 is SNEGSKA in the germline V gene (reference sequence). The CDR3 extends over 15 amino acids. CDR3: CSARDRDREYNEQYF. In DNA, the CDR3 is TGCAGTGCTAGAGACCGGGACAGGGAGTACAATGAGCAGTACTTC.

This clonotype was picked up one time. The V gene is TRBV6-5, the J gene TRBJ1-2; D may be TRBD1 (5 bases). V lost 0 bases and J 2 bases, leaving 10 bases between the germline ends. Germline CDR1 reads MNHEY; CDR2 reads SVGAGI. This CDR3 spans 15 amino acids. The DNA for the CDR3 is TGTGCCAGCAGTTACTCCCCAGGGAGAAACTATGGCTACACCTTC. This sequence encodes CASSYSPGRNYGYTF.

The DNA for the CDR3 is TGCGCCAGCAGCTTGGGGGGAACAGAGTCGGGCTACACCTTC. Amino acid sequence: CASSLGGTESGYTF. The chain employs TRBV5-1 and TRBJ1-2; D unclear. Germline V gene lookup returns CDR1 SGHRS and CDR2 YFSETQ. The CDR3 is 14 residues long. The ends were cut back, 0 bases at V and 8 bases at J, with 14 bases in the middle.

This clonotype was counted only a few times. The CDR3 sequence: CASSQRRVGSRLGNEQFF. In nucleotides, the CDR3 is TGCGCCAGCAGCCAAAGAAGGGTCGGTAGTCGGTTGGGCAATGAGCAGTTCTTC. The chain is built from TRBV4-1 and TRBJ2-1; D unclear. V lost 2 bases to trimming and J lost 6 bases, with 23 bases between them. Germline lookup yields CDR1 MGHRA and CDR2 YSYEKL. The CDR3 spans 18 residues.

This clonotype occurred a few times. This chain joins TRBV7-8 and TRBJ2-7; 8 positions agree with TRBD1. CDR3 size: 17 residues. The V gene's germline CDR1 is SGHVS and CDR2 FQNEAQ. The ends lost 1 base at V and 2 bases at J; junction bases unmatched: 10. DNA of the CDR3: TGTGCCAGCAGCTTAGGATTCCCCAGGGGGCCGCCCTACGAGCAGTACTTC. This sequence encodes CASSLGFPRGPPYEQYF.

This clonotype came up a few times. This chain joins TRBV30 and TRBJ2-3; 10 bases map to TRBD2. This CDR3 contains 14 residues. Germline V gene lookup returns CDR1 GTSNPN and CDR2 SVGIG (reference sequence). V shed 5 bases and J 1 base; nucleotides not matched to a gene: 3. CDR3 in DNA: TGTGCCTGGGGGACTAGCGTAGGCACAGATACGCAGTATTTT. This translates into CAWGTSVGTDTQYF.

This clonotype occurred many times. This chain's CDR3 is CASSLGQGYNEQFF. In DNA form, the CDR3 reads TGCGCCAGCAGCTTGGGGCAGGGCTACAATGAGCAGTTCTTC. This chain links TRBV5-1 with TRBJ2-1, with a weak D call TRBD1 (5 bases). This CDR3 region has 14 residues. The germline V gene has CDR1 SGHRS and CDR2 YFSETQ. V was pared by 0 bases and J by 3 bases, with 7 bases between.

The chain combines TRBV7-9 with TRBJ1-1, with D perhaps TRBD1 (6 bases). Germline V gives CDR1 SEHNR, CDR2 FQNEAQ (reference sequence). Trimming removed 6 bases from V and 6 bases from J, with 17 bases in between. The CDR3 contains 14 residues. This CDR3 reads CASRARTVRAEAFF. Here the CDR3 DNA reads TGTGCCAGCAGGGCGAGGACAGTAAGAGCTGAAGCTTTCTTT.

The chain employs TRBV6-1 and TRBJ2-7; D not resolved. The CDR3 runs 10 residues. V lost 8 bases and J 6 bases, leaving 8 bases between the germline ends. The germline V gene encodes CDR1 MNHNS and CDR2 SASEGT. CDR3 protein: CASRFGEQYF. CDR3 DNA sequence: TGTGCCAGCCGGTTCGGCGAGCAGTACTTC.

The genes are TRBV10-3 and TRBJ1-5, with a weak D call TRBD1 (5 bases). Trimming removed 2 bases at V and 5 bases at J, with 16 bases between. This CDR3 is 16 amino acids long. CDR1 ENHRY and CDR2 SYGVKD come from the germline V gene. The CDR3 reads CAISEGWGSGDQPQHF. CDR3 bases: TGTGCCATCAGTGAGGGTTGGGGCAGTGGGGATCAGCCCCAGCATTTT.

V gene TRBV2 combines with J gene TRBJ2-1; 7 nucleotides line up with TRBD2. The CDR3 has 16 amino acids. With 3 bases clipped from V and 1 base from J, the junction kept 6 bases outside the gene matches. The V gene's germline CDR1 is SNHLY and CDR2 FYNNEI. The CDR3 DNA is TGTGCCAGCAGTGAGAGGCGGGGGAAGTCCTACAATGAGCAGTTCTTC. Amino acid sequence: CASSERRGKSYNEQFF.